This record looks at one T cell receptor (beta chain) sequence and its context. This sample is part of a study of cytomegalovirus exposure and HLA in healthy donors. The primer mix had 60 Vbeta and 13 Jbeta primers. The repertoire was sequenced with immunoSEQ multiplex PCR; TCRdb's copy has only in-frame clones and lacks some. The top ten clones hold around 3% of a sample with around 100,000 clones, 79% of them seen once. V was pared by 5 bases and J by 0 bases, with 10 bases of the junction left unmatched. The CDR3 sequence is 17 residues long. CDR1 SGHTA and CDR2 FQGTGA come from the germline V gene.

The sample taken for sequencing was PBMCs. The chain couples TRBV7-3 to TRBJ2-1; 7 nucleotides match TRBD2. The clonotype originates from a woman between 18 and 29 years old in good health and CMV-seropositive. The CDR3 region is CASSPQTSHGSYNEQFF. The CDR3 DNA reads TGTGCCAGCAGCCCACAGACTAGCCATGGCTCCTACAATGAGCAGTTCTTC.